This is a list of T cell receptor beta chains from one sample in a study of cytomegalovirus exposure and HLA in healthy donors. Using immunoSEQ multiplex PCR, the repertoire was profiled, and TCRdb retains in-frame clones only, with some absent. The table shows about 96,000 clones, with under 65% occurring only once. The material sequenced was PBMCs. These receptors originate from a man between 60 and 75 years old in good health and CMV-seronegative. CDR3s include the opening cysteine and the closing phenylalanine or tryptophan. A D gene is named only where the DNA matches it firmly. Expanded clones are given a class, and other clones once, few, many or no size at all.

abundance: NA; j_gene: TRBJ2-3; v_gene: TRBV19; d_gene: TRBD2; CDR3aa: CASGRTSGGANTDTQYF; CDR3nt: TGTGCCAGTGGGAGGACTAGCGGGGGGGCCAACACAGATACGCAGTATTTT
abundance: NA; j_gene: TRBJ2-1; v_gene: TRBV19; d_gene: NA; CDR3aa: CASSIGASRKVDEQFF; CDR3nt: TGTGCCAGTAGTATAGGGGCCAGCAGAAAGGTGGATGAGCAGTTCTTC
abundance: NA; j_gene: TRBJ2-3; v_gene: TRBV29-1; d_gene: NA; CDR3aa: CSVEVRSGRDTQYF; CDR3nt: TGCAGCGTTGAAGTTAGAAGCGGAAGGGATACGCAGTATTTT
abundance: NA; j_gene: TRBJ1-5; v_gene: TRBV6-1; d_gene: NA; CDR3aa: CASSEGQYQPQHF; CDR3nt: TGTGCCAGCAGTGAAGGACAGTATCAGCCCCAGCATTTT
abundance: NA; j_gene: TRBJ2-1; v_gene: TRBV6-5; d_gene: NA; CDR3aa: CASSYSPSGTYNEQFF; CDR3nt: TGTGCCAGCAGTTACTCTCCCAGCGGAACCTACAATGAGCAGTTCTTC
abundance: NA; j_gene: TRBJ2-5; v_gene: TRBV4-1; d_gene: TRBD1; CDR3aa: CASSLSGTGLGETQYF; CDR3nt: TGCGCCAGCAGCCTTTCCGGGACAGGGCTCGGGGAGACCCAGTACTTC
abundance: NA; j_gene: TRBJ1-2; v_gene: TRBV30; d_gene: NA; CDR3aa: CAWSEGPLYGYTF; CDR3nt: TGTGCCTGGAGTGAGGGGCCCCTCTATGGCTACACCTTC
abundance: NA; j_gene: TRBJ2-5; v_gene: TRBV27; d_gene: NA; CDR3aa: CASSLVGVGETQYF; CDR3nt: TGTGCCAGCAGTTTAGTGGGAGTGGGAGAGACCCAGTACTTC
abundance: NA; j_gene: TRBJ1-1; v_gene: TRBV2; d_gene: TRBD1; CDR3aa: CASMGQGPTEAFF; CDR3nt: TGTGCCAGCATGGGACAGGGGCCCACTGAAGCTTTCTTT
abundance: NA; j_gene: TRBJ1-5; v_gene: TRBV2; d_gene: NA; CDR3aa: CASRRTVGSNQPQHF; CDR3nt: TGTGCCAGCAGGCGGACAGTTGGCAGCAATCAGCCCCAGCATTTT
abundance: NA; j_gene: TRBJ1-4; v_gene: TRBV5-5; d_gene: TRBD1; CDR3aa: CASSVRDRGLEKLFF; CDR3nt: TGTGCCAGCAGCGTCCGGGACAGGGGGCTTGAAAAACTGTTTTTT
abundance: NA; j_gene: TRBJ1-4; v_gene: TRBV29-1; d_gene: NA; CDR3aa: CSVERGEKLFF; CDR3nt: TGCAGCGTTGAACGGGGGGAAAAACTGTTTTTT
abundance: NA; j_gene: TRBJ2-1; v_gene: TRBV7-6; d_gene: NA; CDR3aa: CASSPGQFYNEQFF; CDR3nt: TGTGCCAGCAGCCCTGGACAGTTTTACAATGAGCAGTTCTTC
abundance: once; j_gene: TRBJ1-5; v_gene: TRBV2; d_gene: NA; CDR3aa: CASRDRSNQPQHF; CDR3nt: TGTGCCAGCAGGGACAGAAGCAATCAGCCCCAGCATTTT
abundance: NA; j_gene: TRBJ1-1; v_gene: TRBV29-1; d_gene: NA; CDR3aa: CSVAYDVNTEAFF; CDR3nt: TGCAGCGTTGCCTACGATGTGAACACTGAAGCTTTCTTT
abundance: NA; j_gene: TRBJ2-5; v_gene: TRBV10-1; d_gene: TRBD2; CDR3aa: CASSESGTTQETQYF; CDR3nt: TGCGCCAGCAGTGAGTCTGGGACTACTCAAGAGACCCAGTACTTC
abundance: NA; j_gene: TRBJ2-7; v_gene: TRBV25-1; d_gene: NA; CDR3aa: CASSELRVGVGEQYF; CDR3nt: TGTGCCAGCAGTGAATTGAGGGTTGGGGTTGGCGAGCAGTACTTC
abundance: few; j_gene: TRBJ2-3; v_gene: TRBV27; d_gene: NA; CDR3aa: CASREAGSTDTQYF; CDR3nt: TGTGCCAGCAGAGAGGCGGGAAGCACAGATACGCAGTATTTT
abundance: NA; j_gene: TRBJ2-3; v_gene: TRBV19; d_gene: NA; CDR3aa: CASTRTDTGLGHTQYF; CDR3nt: TGTGCCAGTACCCGAACCGACACAGGATTGGGGCATACGCAGTATTTT
abundance: NA; j_gene: TRBJ1-4; v_gene: TRBV10-2; d_gene: NA; CDR3aa: CASSDPGTTNEKLFF; CDR3nt: TGCGCCAGCAGTGACCCGGGGACAACTAATGAAAAACTGTTTTTT
abundance: NA; j_gene: TRBJ1-1; v_gene: TRBV10-3; d_gene: NA; CDR3aa: CAISERTASSLNTEAFF; CDR3nt: TGTGCCATCAGTGAGCGGACAGCAAGCTCCTTGAACACTGAAGCTTTCTTT